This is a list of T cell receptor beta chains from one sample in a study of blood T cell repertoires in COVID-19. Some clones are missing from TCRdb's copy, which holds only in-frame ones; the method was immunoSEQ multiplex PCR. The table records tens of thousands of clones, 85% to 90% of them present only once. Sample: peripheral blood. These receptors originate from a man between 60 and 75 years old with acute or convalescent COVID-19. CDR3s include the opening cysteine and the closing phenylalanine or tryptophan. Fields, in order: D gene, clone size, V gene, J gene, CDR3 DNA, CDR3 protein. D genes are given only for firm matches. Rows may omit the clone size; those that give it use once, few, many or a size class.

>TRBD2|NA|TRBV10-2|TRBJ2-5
TGCGCCAGCAGCCCCCACGGGGGGGAACTGGAGACCCAGTACTTC
CASSPHGGELETQYF
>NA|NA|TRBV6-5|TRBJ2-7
TGTGCCAGCAGTCCCCGCAGGGCCTACGAGCAGTACTTC
CASSPRRAYEQYF
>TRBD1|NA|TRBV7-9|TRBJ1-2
TGTGCCAGCAGTCCGGGACAGAACTATGGCTACACCTTC
CASSPGQNYGYTF
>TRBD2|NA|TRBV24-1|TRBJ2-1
TGTGCCACCAGTGATTTTGAGGGACTAGCGGGAGCCAATGAGCAGTTCTTC
CATSDFEGLAGANEQFF
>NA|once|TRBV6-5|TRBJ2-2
TGTGCCAGCAGGAGGGGGATCTCGAACACCGGGGAGCTGTTTTTT
CASRRGISNTGELFF
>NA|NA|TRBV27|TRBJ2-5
TGTGCCAGCAGACGCGGGGTAGGAGAGACCCAGTACTTC
CASRRGVGETQYF
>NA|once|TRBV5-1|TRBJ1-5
TGCGCCAGCAGCTTGGGGGACACCTACAATCAGCCCCAGCATTTT
CASSLGDTYNQPQHF
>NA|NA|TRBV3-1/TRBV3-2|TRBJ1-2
TGTGCCAGCAGCCAAGTCGGGGGAAACTATGGCTACACCTTC
CASSQVGGNYGYTF
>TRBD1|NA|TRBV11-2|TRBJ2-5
TGTGCCAGCAGCCCGGGACAGGGTCCCGGCGAGACCCAGTACTTC
CASSPGQGPGETQYF
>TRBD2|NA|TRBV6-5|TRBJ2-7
TGTGCCAGCAGACCTCTAGCGGTCCGCCCCCCCGAGCAGTACTTC
CASRPLAVRPPEQYF
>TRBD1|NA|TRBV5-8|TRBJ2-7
TGTGCCAGCAGCTTGGGTGGACAGGGCTACGAGCAGTACTTC
CASSLGGQGYEQYF
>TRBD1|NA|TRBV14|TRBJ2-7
TGTGCCAGCAGCCAACTAACAGGGGGGTACTACGAGCAGTACTTC
CASSQLTGGYYEQYF
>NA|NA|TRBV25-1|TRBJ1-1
TGTGCCAGCAGTGAATACCAGGAGGGGACTGAAGCTTTCTTT
CASSEYQEGTEAFF
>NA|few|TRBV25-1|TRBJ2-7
TGTGCCAGCAGATTGGCGGGATCCTACGAGCAGTACTTC
CASRLAGSYEQYF
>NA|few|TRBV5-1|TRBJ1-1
TGCGCCAGCAGCATTTCACAGGTGGAGGGAAACACTGAAGCTTTCTTT
CASSISQVEGNTEAFF
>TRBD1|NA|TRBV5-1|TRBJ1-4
TGCGCCAGCAGCTCCACCGGGACAGGAGTTGAAAAACTGTTTTTT
CASSSTGTGVEKLFF
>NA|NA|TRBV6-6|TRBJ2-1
TGTGCCAGCAGTTACGCGGGTTACAATGAGCAGTTCTTC
CASSYAGYNEQFF
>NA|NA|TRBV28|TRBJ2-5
TGTGCCAGCAAGGCCGGGGATCGAGAGACCCAGTACTTC
CASKAGDRETQYF
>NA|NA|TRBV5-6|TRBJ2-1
TGTGCCAGCAGCTTCGTGGGGCGTATTGGTGAGCAGTTCTTC
CASSFVGRIGEQFF
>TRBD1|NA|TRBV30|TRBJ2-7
TGTGCCTGGAAGTCAGGGGGCGGCGAGCAGTACTTC
CAWKSGGGEQYF
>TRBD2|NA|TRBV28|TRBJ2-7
TGTGCCAGCGGGTCGGGGGGCTCCTACGAGCAGTACTTC
CASGSGGSYEQYF
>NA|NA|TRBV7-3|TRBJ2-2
TGTGCCAGCAGCTCATTACTTAACGGGGAGCTGTTTTTT
CASSSLLNGELFF
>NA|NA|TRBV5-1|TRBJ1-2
TGCGCCAGCAGCTTGGATGCGGCAGGGATAGGCTACACCTTC
CASSLDAAGIGYTF
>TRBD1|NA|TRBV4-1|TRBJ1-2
TGCGCCAGCAGCCAAGTCGGGACAGGCGGGGGAGGCTACACCTTC
CASSQVGTGGGGYTF
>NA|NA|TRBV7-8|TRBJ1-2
TGTGCCAGCAGCCCCAGGGGTTCCTTCTATGGCTACACCTTC
CASSPRGSFYGYTF